One sample yielded the 32 T cell receptor beta chains listed below, sequenced in a study of blood T cell repertoires in COVID-19. Libraries were prepared by immunoSEQ multiplex PCR; TCRdb keeps only in-frame clonotypes and omits some of them. This table has roughly 52,000 clones, 87% appearing once. The specimen sequenced was peripheral blood. All receptors come from a man in his forties or fifties with COVID-19, enrolled during active disease.

This rearrangement joins TRBV24-1 to TRBJ1-5, with D maybe TRBD1 (6 bases). This CDR3 is 13 amino acids long. Germline V lookup: CDR1 KGHDR, CDR2 SFDVKD. V lost 6 bases to trimming and J lost 2 bases, with 7 bases between them. The CDR3 nucleotides are TGTGCCACCAGTTCAGGGGGCAATCAGCCCCAGCATTTT. Protein: CATSSGGNQPQHF.

The V gene is TRBV5-1, the J gene TRBJ2-7, with D perhaps TRBD1 (6 bases). V shed 4 bases and J shed 7 bases, with 18 bases lying between them. CDR3 size: 14 residues. Looked up from germline, CDR1 is SGHRS and CDR2 is YFSETQ. CDR3 bases: TGCGCCAGCAGCCTTGGGGACAAGCTGAGGGAGCAGTACTTC. Its translation: CASSLGDKLREQYF.

The chain has TRBV7-9 and TRBJ1-1, with D possibly being TRBD1 (5 bases). CDR3 length equals 15 residues. CDR1 SEHNR and CDR2 FQNEAQ come from the germline V gene (reference sequence). V was shortened by 1 base and J by 7 bases, with 16 bases between the two germline ends. CDR3: CASSLGEGGAYEAFF. CDR3 DNA: TGTGCCAGCAGCTTAGGTGAGGGAGGGGCCTATGAAGCTTTCTTT.

This clone appeared once. The J gene is TRBJ2-7, the V gene TRBV5-5; TRBD2 might be the D (5 bases). CDR3 size: 15 residues. Trimming pared 4 bases from V and 2 bases from J, leaving 16 bases between. Per germline, CDR1 SGHKS and CDR2 YYEKEE (reference sequence). The CDR3 is CASSLEGRRAYEQYF. In DNA form, the CDR3 reads TGTGCCAGCAGCCTAGAGGGCAGGAGAGCCTACGAGCAGTACTTC.

The chain has TRBV5-1 and TRBJ2-1; 9 nucleotides agree with TRBD1. From germline, CDR1 is SGHRS and CDR2 YFSETQ. The CDR3 totals 18 residues. J was trimmed by 1 base and V by 2 bases; bases with no gene match: 10. The CDR3 coding sequence is TGCGCCAGCAGCTTAGGGACAGGGTTGTCGGTTTCCTACAATGAGCAGTTCTTC. It codes for CASSLGTGLSVSYNEQFF.

The chain carries TRBV2 and TRBJ1-4, with 9 bases lining up with TRBD1. Germline V gene sequence: CDR1 SNHLY, CDR2 FYNNEI. J was trimmed by 6 bases and V by 5 bases; bases with no gene match: 4. CDR3 length equals 14 residues. The CDR3 region is CASSPDRGDEKLFF. The CDR3 DNA sequence: TGTGCCAGCAGTCCCGACAGGGGGGATGAAAAACTGTTTTTT.

This sequence joins TRBV7-9 and TRBJ1-2; 8 bases fit TRBD1. The CDR3 runs 13 residues. V shed 4 bases and J 4 bases; nucleotides not matched to a gene: 2. CDR1 and CDR2 from the germline V gene are SEHNR and FQNEAQ (reference sequence). CDR3 DNA: TGTGCCAGCAGCTCAGGGGGCATCTATGGCTACACCTTC. This codes for CASSSGGIYGYTF.

The gene calls are TRBV28 and TRBJ1-5, with 8 bases that match TRBD1. Germline V lookup: CDR1 MDHEN, CDR2 SYDVKM. CDR3 length: 17 residues. V lost 5 bases and J lost 5; bases outside the gene matches: 14. As DNA, the CDR3 is TGTGCCAGCAGTCCCGGACAGGGAGCGGTTGGGTATCAGCCCCAGCATTTT. Its translation: CASSPGQGAVGYQPQHF.

The genes are TRBV7-7 and TRBJ1-1; 7 bases fit TRBD1. J lost 7 bases, V lost 2 bases, and 19 bases had no gene match. The V gene's germline CDR1 is SSHAT and CDR2 FNYEAQ (reference sequence). This CDR3 has 18 amino acids. The CDR3 region is CASSLPNDRVKWDCEAFF. The CDR3 DNA is TGTGCCAGCAGCTTACCAAACGACAGGGTTAAGTGGGACTGTGAAGCTTTCTTT.

The genes are TRBV2 and TRBJ2-5, with D maybe TRBD1 (6 bases). The CDR3 covers 14 residues. Deletions cut 4 bases from V and 1 base from J, with 10 bases between. Germline V lookup: CDR1 SNHLY, CDR2 FYNNEI. The chain's CDR3 is CASSGRGFQETQYF. CDR3 bases: TGTGCCAGCAGTGGCAGGGGTTTCCAAGAGACCCAGTACTTC.

The chain couples TRBV6-5 to TRBJ2-1; D is perhaps TRBD2 (6 bases). V dropped 6 bases and J dropped 3 bases, with 12 bases sitting between them. Germline-derived CDR1 and CDR2 are MNHEY and SVGAGI. There are 14 residues in the CDR3. The CDR3 nucleotides read TGTGCCAGCAGGGCCGGGACTCTCTACAATGAGCAGTTCTTC. Translating gives CASRAGTLYNEQFF.

This chain connects TRBV3-1 (or the pseudogene TRBV3-2) to TRBJ1-4; 9 nucleotides align to TRBD1. V shed 4 bases, J shed 0 bases, and the junction held 9 bases outside the gene matches. This CDR3 spans 18 amino acids. CDR1 and CDR2 from the germline V gene are LGHDT and YNNKEL (reference sequence). CDR3 nucleotides: TGTGCCAGCAGCCCGAGTCCGGGACAGGGAGCAACTAATGAAAAACTGTTTTTT. Its translation is CASSPSPGQGATNEKLFF.

The J gene is TRBJ2-7, the V gene TRBV10-1; D unresolved. The V end lost 0 bases, the J end lost 2 bases, and 5 bases lay between the germline ends. Looked up from germline, CDR1 is WNHNN and CDR2 is SYGVQD (reference sequence). This CDR3 is 13 amino acids long. CDR3 loop: CASSESGAYEQYF. CDR3 DNA sequence: TGCGCCAGCAGTGAGTCCGGAGCCTACGAGCAGTACTTC.

The chain uses TRBV13 and TRBJ1-1, with 10 nucleotides matching TRBD1. J was trimmed by 4 bases and V by 4 bases; bases with no gene match: 12. The length of the CDR3 is 17 residues. The V gene's germline CDR1 is PRHDT and CDR2 FYEKMQ (reference sequence). The CDR3 reads CASSYLGQGFWGTEAFF. DNA of the CDR3: TGTGCCAGCAGCTACCTGGGACAGGGGTTCTGGGGCACTGAAGCTTTCTTT.

This clone was observed a handful of times. The CDR3 here is CASSGQGRGEKLFF. CDR3 nucleotides: TGTGCCAGCAGTGGACAGGGGAGAGGCGAAAAACTGTTTTTT. V gene TRBV28 combines with J gene TRBJ1-4; 9 positions match TRBD1. Trimming at V came to 5 bases and at J to 8 bases, leaving 6 bases not matched to a gene. The CDR3 runs 14 residues. Germline V lookup: CDR1 MDHEN, CDR2 SYDVKM.

The V call is TRBV20-1, the J call TRBJ1-3; weak D call: TRBD1 (5 bases). The CDR3 extends over 14 amino acids. Trimming cost V 3 bases and J 0 bases, with 9 bases left between them. CDR1 is DFQATT, CDR2 SNEGSKA, per germline (reference sequence). The DNA of the CDR3 is TGCAGTGCTAGTAAGGGGATCTCTGGAAACACCATATATTTT. It translates to CSASKGISGNTIYF.

The rearrangement joins TRBV7-3 to TRBJ1-2, with D perhaps matching TRBD1 (6 bases). Germline lookup yields CDR1 SGHTA and CDR2 FQGTGA. The CDR3 is made up of 16 amino acids. Trimming removed 4 bases at V and 0 bases at J, with 15 bases between. In DNA form, the CDR3 reads TGTGCCAGCAGCTCGGACAGTAACTTGGCTAACTATGGCTACACCTTC. Its protein product is CASSSDSNLANYGYTF.

The V gene is TRBV30, the J gene TRBJ1-5; possibly TRBD1 for D (6 bases). Germline assignment: CDR1 GTSNPN and CDR2 SVGIG (reference sequence). The CDR3 runs 14 residues. V dropped 1 base and J dropped 0 bases, with 7 bases sitting between them. DNA of the CDR3: TGTGCCTGGAGTGGACAGGTTAGCAATCAGCCCCAGCATTTT. Encoded protein: CAWSGQVSNQPQHF. Based on the CDR3 plus reference TRBV30 and TRBJ1-5, the full variable domain is SQTIHQWPATLVQPVGSPLSLECTVEGTSNPNLYWYRQAAGRGLQLLFYSVGIGQISSEVPQNLSASRPQDRQFILSSKKLLLSDSGFYLCAWSGQVSNQPQHFGDGTRLSIL.

The CDR3 loop is CASRTGGGGSPLHF. For the CDR3, the DNA is TGTGCCAGTCGGACAGGGGGCGGAGGTTCACCCCTCCACTTT. The genes are TRBV19 and TRBJ1-6, with 11 nucleotides matching TRBD1. This CDR3 is built from 14 residues. V lost 8 bases to trimming and J lost 9 bases; unmatched junction nucleotides: 6. Looked up from germline, CDR1 is LNHDA and CDR2 is SQIVND (reference sequence).

J is TRBJ1-1 and V is TRBV4-2; no clear D. CDR1 and CDR2 (germline): LGHNA, YNFKEQ. The CDR3 loop spans 15 amino acids. Trimming shortened V by 1 base and J by 3 bases, and 12 bases separated the two germline ends. In nucleotides, the CDR3 is TGTGCCAGCAGCCAAGTGGGCCAGGACTACACTGAAGCTTTCTTT. It translates to CASSQVGQDYTEAFF.

This clone was observed once. The V call is TRBV7-8, the J call TRBJ1-4; 11 nucleotides align to TRBD1. Germline V lookup: CDR1 SGHVS, CDR2 FQNEAQ. The CDR3 extends over 15 amino acids. The ends lost 1 base at V and 7 bases at J; junction bases unmatched: 2. CDR3 sequence reads: CASSLVGQGAEKLFF. The CDR3, as DNA: TGTGCCAGCAGCTTAGTCGGACAGGGGGCTGAAAAACTGTTTTTT.

This chain links TRBV24-1 with TRBJ1-5; 7 bases line up with TRBD1. The CDR3 runs 16 residues. Unmatched junction bases numbered 8, after V lost 4 bases and J lost 3 bases. The germline gives CDR1 KGHDR, CDR2 SFDVKD. Here the CDR3 reads CATSDGQAVANQPQHF. The CDR3 nucleotides are TGTGCCACCAGTGACGGACAGGCTGTTGCCAATCAGCCCCAGCATTTT.

The rearrangement uses TRBV27 and TRBJ1-2; TRBD1 is a possible D gene (5 bases). The CDR3 is 15 residues long. Germline assignment: CDR1 MNHEY and CDR2 SMNVEV (reference sequence). V was trimmed by 6 bases and J by 2 bases, leaving 16 bases between them. The CDR3 sequence is CASRLRGSQNYGYTF. The CDR3 DNA reads as TGTGCCAGCAGATTAAGGGGATCCCAAAACTATGGCTACACCTTC.

The chain uses TRBV28 and TRBJ2-3; 7 bases map to TRBD1. The CDR3 is made up of 14 amino acids. Trimming cost V 3 bases and J 2 bases; bases outside gene matches: 2. The germline gives CDR1 MDHEN, CDR2 SYDVKM. CDR3 residues: CASSLTGNTDTQYF. The CDR3 DNA follows: TGTGCCAGCAGTTTGACAGGGAACACAGATACGCAGTATTTT.

This chain uses TRBV7-9 with TRBJ2-7; TRBD1 aligns across 8 bases. Germline-derived CDR1 and CDR2 are SEHNR and FQNEAQ (reference sequence). J was trimmed by 3 bases and V by 7 bases; bases with no gene match: 8. This CDR3 comprises 14 residues. The CDR3 spells CASTSDRDHYEQYF. The CDR3 DNA reads as TGTGCCAGCACCTCGGACAGGGACCACTACGAGCAGTACTTC.

The chain links TRBV10-3 to TRBJ2-3; 8 bases match TRBD1. The germline CDR1 and CDR2 sequences are ENHRY and SYGVKD. This CDR3 is built from 14 residues. V lost 11 bases and J lost 2; bases outside the gene matches: 9. CDR3 DNA: TGTGCCTCGTCGACAGGGGACCTCACAGATACGCAGTATTTT. This codes for CASSTGDLTDTQYF.

V gene TRBV7-9 combines with J gene TRBJ1-2; 10 bases fit TRBD1. Germline CDR1 reads SEHNR; CDR2 reads FQNEAQ (reference sequence). CDR3 size: 14 residues. The trim removed 5 bases at V and 6 bases at J, leaving 6 bases unmatched. The DNA of the CDR3 is TGTGCCAGCAGCCACCCGGGACAGGGGAATGGCTACACCTTC. Protein product: CASSHPGQGNGYTF. The full variable domain, completed using reference TRBV7-9 and TRBJ1-2, is DTGVSQNPRHKITKRGQNVTFRCDPISEHNRLYWYRQTLGQGPEFLTYFQNEAQLEKSRLLSDRFSAERPKGSFSTLEIQRTEQGDSAMYLCASSHPGQGNGYTFGSGTRLTVV.

The chain uses TRBV2 and TRBJ2-2; 9 bases are shared with TRBD1. Trimming at V came to 6 bases and at J to 6 bases, leaving 8 bases not matched to a gene. This CDR3 has 15 amino acids. From germline, CDR1 is SNHLY and CDR2 FYNNEI. CDR3 protein: CASRMDGQGSGELFF. CDR3 sequence (DNA): TGTGCCAGCAGAATGGATGGACAGGGGTCCGGGGAGCTGTTTTTT.

This clone was seen a single time. The chain is built from TRBV6-8 and TRBJ2-7; 7 positions match TRBD1. The CDR3 is made up of 16 amino acids. Trimming took 7 bases from V and 0 from J; bases not matched to a gene: 12. Germline CDR1 and CDR2: MNHGY and SAAAGT. The chain's CDR3 is CASTQRGQKSSYEQYF. CDR3 nucleotide sequence: TGTGCCAGCACCCAAAGGGGACAGAAAAGCTCCTACGAGCAGTACTTC.

The rearrangement uses TRBV19 and TRBJ1-2; D might be TRBD1 (5 bases). The CDR3 sequence is 15 residues long. The ends were cut back, 6 bases at V and 2 bases at J, with 16 bases in the middle. Germline V lookup: CDR1 LNHDA, CDR2 SQIVND (reference sequence). CDR3 nucleotides: TGTGCCAGTAGACGTGGTCAGGGTGAAAACTATGGCTACACCTTC. Translation gives CASRRGQGENYGYTF.

A single count supports this clone. This rearrangement joins TRBV3-1 (or the pseudogene TRBV3-2) to TRBJ1-4; 8 nucleotides line up with TRBD1. The CDR3 covers 15 residues. Trimming at V came to 3 bases and at J to 8 bases, leaving 8 bases not matched to a gene. Germline-derived CDR1 and CDR2 are LGHDT and YNNKEL (reference sequence). CDR3: CASSQAGTGGEKLFF. The CDR3 DNA reads TGTGCCAGCAGCCAGGCCGGGACAGGAGGGGAAAAACTGTTTTTT.

This chain links TRBV7-9 with TRBJ1-5; maybe TRBD1 (6 bases). CDR3 length: 16 amino acids. Trimming cost V 5 bases and J 0 bases, with 14 bases left between them. CDR1 and CDR2 (germline): SEHNR, FQNEAQ (reference sequence). CDR3 sequence: CASSLDSINSNQPQHF. CDR3 nucleotide sequence: TGTGCCAGCAGCCTGGACAGCATCAATAGCAATCAGCCCCAGCATTTT. Full variable domain (outside the CDR3, taken from reference TRBV7-9 and TRBJ1-5): DTGVSQNPRHKITKRGQNVTFRCDPISEHNRLYWYRQTLGQGPEFLTYFQNEAQLEKSRLLSDRFSAERPKGSFSTLEIQRTEQGDSAMYLCASSLDSINSNQPQHFGDGTRLSIL.